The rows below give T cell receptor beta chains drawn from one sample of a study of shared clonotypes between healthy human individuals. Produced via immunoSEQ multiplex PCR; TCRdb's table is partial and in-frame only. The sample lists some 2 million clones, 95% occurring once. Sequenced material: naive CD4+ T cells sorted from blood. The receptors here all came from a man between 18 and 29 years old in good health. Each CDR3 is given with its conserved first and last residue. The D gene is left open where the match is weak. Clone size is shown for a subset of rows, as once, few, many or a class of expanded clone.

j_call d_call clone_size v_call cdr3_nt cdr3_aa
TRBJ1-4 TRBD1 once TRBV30 TGTGCCTGCCGTCCGGGACAGAAGGGAGAAAAACTGTTTTTT CACRPGQKGEKLFF
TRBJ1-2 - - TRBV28 TGTGCCAGCAGTTTGGTGGAGCTTTATGGCTACACCTTC CASSLVELYGYTF
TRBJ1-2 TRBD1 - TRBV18 TGTGCCAGCTCACCCACAGGGGGCGAAAGCTACACCTTC CASSPTGGESYTF
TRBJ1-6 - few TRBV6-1 TGTGCCAGCAGTGGACAGGATAATTCACCCCTCCACTTT CASSGQDNSPLHF
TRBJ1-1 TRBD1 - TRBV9 TGTGCCAGCAGCTCTTACAGGGGACCGAACACTGAAGCTTTCTTT CASSSYRGPNTEAFF
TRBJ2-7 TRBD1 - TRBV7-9 TGTGCCAGCAGCCCCAGGGACAGGAGCTTCTACGAGCAGTACTTC CASSPRDRSFYEQYF
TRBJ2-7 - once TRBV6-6 TGTGCCAGCAGTGCTTCCGACTACGAGCAGTACTTC CASSASDYEQYF
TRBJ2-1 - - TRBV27 TGTGCCAGCAGCCGCGACGTTTTGGGGAGCGACAATGAGCAGTTCTTC CASSRDVLGSDNEQFF
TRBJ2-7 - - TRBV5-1 TGCGCCAGCAGCCTGGAGCAGGACAGACCCCACGAGCAGTACTTC CASSLEQDRPHEQYF
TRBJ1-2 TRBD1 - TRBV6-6 TGTGCCAGCAGTCCACGGGGGACAGGGCCCTATGGCTACACCTTC CASSPRGTGPYGYTF
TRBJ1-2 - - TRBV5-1 TGCGCCAGCAGCTTGGATCCCGGAAACTATGGCTACACCTTC CASSLDPGNYGYTF
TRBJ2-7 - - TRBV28 TGTGCCAGCAGTTTATTAGGCACCTACGAGCAGTACTTC CASSLLGTYEQYF
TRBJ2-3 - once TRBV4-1 TGCGCCAGCAGCCCTCTCCGGGGCACAGATACGCAGTATTTT CASSPLRGTDTQYF
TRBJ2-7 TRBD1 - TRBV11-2 TGTGCCAGCAAAAAGACAGGGGGCTCCTACGAGCAGTACTTC CASKKTGGSYEQYF
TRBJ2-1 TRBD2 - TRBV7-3 TGTGCCAGCAGCTTAAAGCAGCGGGGGGTGCCCTACAATGAGCAGTTCTTC CASSLKQRGVPYNEQFF
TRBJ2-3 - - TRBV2 TGTGCCAGCAGTTCTGAGCGGACCACAGATACGCAGTATTTT CASSSERTTDTQYF
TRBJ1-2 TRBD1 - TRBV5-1 TGCGCCAGCAGCTTAGCGGCAGGGGGCGGCTATGGCTACACCTTC CASSLAAGGGYGYTF
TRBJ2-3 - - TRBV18 TGTGCCAGCTCACCAGGGAAAGATACGCAGTATTTT CASSPGKDTQYF
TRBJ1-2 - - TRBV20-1 TGCAGTGCTTCCAGAGGGGGCTACACCTTC CSASRGGYTF
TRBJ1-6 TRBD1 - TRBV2 TGTGCCAGCAGTTTGACAGGGGGTTATAATTCACCCCTCCACTTT CASSLTGGYNSPLHF
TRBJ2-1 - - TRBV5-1 TGCGCCAGCAGCTTGGATAGATCCTACAATGAGCAGTTCTTC CASSLDRSYNEQFF
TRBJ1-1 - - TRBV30 TGTGCCTGGAGTGGTACAGGGATCCTCGGGACTGAAGCTTTCTTT CAWSGTGILGTEAFF
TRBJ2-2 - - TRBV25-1 TGTGCCAGCACCGGAGTAGTTAACACCGGGGAGCTGTTTTTT CASTGVVNTGELFF
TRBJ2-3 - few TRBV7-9 TGTGCCAGCAGCTTATATTCAGCAGATACGCAGTATTTT CASSLYSADTQYF
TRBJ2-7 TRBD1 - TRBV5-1 TGCGCCAGCAGCTTGGTTTCGCTCGGGACAGGGGGTCGTGAGCAGTACTTC CASSLVSLGTGGREQYF
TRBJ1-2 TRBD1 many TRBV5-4 TGTGCCAGCAGCGGGGGACAGGTATATGGCTACACCTTC CASSGGQVYGYTF
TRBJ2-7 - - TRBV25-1 TGTGCCAGCAGTGAGGTCCCATACGAGCAGTACTTC CASSEVPYEQYF
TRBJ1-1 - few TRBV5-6 TGTGCCAGCAGCTTGGCCGGGAGAAAAATTAGCACTGAAGCTTTCTTT CASSLAGRKISTEAFF